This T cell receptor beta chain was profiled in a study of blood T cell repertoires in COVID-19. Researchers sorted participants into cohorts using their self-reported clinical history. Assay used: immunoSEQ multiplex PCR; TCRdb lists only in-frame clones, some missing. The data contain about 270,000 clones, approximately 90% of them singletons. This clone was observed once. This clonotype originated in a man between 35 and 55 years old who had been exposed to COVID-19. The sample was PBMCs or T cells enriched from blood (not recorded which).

The DNA for the CDR3 is TGCAGCGTTAGAGGAACGCTCTATGGCTACACCTTC. Protein product: CSVRGTLYGYTF. The chain employs TRBV29-1 and TRBJ1-2; D is undetermined. CDR1 is SQVTM, CDR2 ANQGSEA, per germline. Trimming took 5 bases from V and 4 from J, leaving 11 bases between them. The CDR3 is 12 residues long.